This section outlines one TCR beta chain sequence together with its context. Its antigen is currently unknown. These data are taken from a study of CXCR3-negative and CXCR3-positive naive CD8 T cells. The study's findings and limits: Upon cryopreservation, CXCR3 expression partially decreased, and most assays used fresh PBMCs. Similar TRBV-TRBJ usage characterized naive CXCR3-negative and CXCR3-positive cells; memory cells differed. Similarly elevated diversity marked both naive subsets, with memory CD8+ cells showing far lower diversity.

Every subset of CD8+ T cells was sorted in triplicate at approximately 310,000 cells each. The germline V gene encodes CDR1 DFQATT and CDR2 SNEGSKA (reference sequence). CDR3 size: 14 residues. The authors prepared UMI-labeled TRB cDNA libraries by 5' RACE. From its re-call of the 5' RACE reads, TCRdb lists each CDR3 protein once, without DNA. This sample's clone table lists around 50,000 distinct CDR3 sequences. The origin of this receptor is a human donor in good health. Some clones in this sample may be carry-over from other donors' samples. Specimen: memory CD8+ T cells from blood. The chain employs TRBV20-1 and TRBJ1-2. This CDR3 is CSAHLGQTHYGYTF.